This note documents a single T cell receptor beta chain sequence. Antigen: not known. The sample originates from a study of T cell clones after liver transplantation. In the study overall: Third-party-reactive TCRbeta sequences from pre-transplant mixed lymphocyte reactions served as antigen-independent comparators.

General observations from the study: Circulating graft-donor-reactive CD4 TCRbeta sequences fell significantly post-transplant in most of the 8 subjects.

Germline lookup yields CDR1 MDHEN and CDR2 SYDVKM. V lost 6 bases and J lost 3; bases outside the gene matches: 4. This CDR3 contains 14 residues. The repertoire was sequenced with immunoSEQ multiplex PCR; TCRdb's copy has only in-frame clones and lacks some. The repertoire holds more than 65,000 clones, around nine tenths seen once, with roughly 2.7% in the top ten. The chain joins TRBV28 to TRBJ1-2; TRBD1 aligns across 10 bases. The clonotype comes from a human donor who received a liver transplant. The sample consisted of CD4+ T cells from blood, taken before liver transplant. The CDR3 nucleotides read TGTGCCAGCAGCCCAGGACAGGGGGACTATGGCTACACCTTC. This codes for CASSPGQGDYGYTF.